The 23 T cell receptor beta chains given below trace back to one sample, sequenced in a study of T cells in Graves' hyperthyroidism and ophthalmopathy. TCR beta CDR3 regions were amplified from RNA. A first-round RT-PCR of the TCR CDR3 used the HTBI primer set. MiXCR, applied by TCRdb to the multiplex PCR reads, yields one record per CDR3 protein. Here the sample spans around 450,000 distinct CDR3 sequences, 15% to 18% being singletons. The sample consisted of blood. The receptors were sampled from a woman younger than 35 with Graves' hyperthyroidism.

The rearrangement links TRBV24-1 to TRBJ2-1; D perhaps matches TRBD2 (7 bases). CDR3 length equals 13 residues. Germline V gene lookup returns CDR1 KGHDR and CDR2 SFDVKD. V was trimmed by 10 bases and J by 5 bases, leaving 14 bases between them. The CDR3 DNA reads TGTGCCACTAAGGGGGGGCATAACAATGAGCAGTTCTTC. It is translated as CATKGGHNNEQFF.

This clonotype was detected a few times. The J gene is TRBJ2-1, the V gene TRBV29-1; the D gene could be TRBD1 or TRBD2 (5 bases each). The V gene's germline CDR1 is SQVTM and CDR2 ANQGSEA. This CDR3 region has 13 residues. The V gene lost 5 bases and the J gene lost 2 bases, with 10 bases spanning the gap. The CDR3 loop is CSVREGPYNEQFF. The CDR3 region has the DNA TGCAGCGTTCGCGAGGGGCCCTACAATGAGCAGTTCTTC.

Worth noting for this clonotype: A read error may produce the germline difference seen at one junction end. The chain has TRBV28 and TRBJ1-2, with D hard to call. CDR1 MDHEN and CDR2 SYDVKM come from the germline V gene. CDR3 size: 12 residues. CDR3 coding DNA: TGTGCCAGCAGTTATTCTAACTATGACTACACCTTC. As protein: CASSYSNYDYTF.

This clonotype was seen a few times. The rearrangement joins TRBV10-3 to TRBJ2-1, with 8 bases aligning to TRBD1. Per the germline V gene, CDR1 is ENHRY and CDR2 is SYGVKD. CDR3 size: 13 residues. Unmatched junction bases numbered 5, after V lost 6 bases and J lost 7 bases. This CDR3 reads CAIRTDRANEQFF. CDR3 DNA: TGTGCCATCAGGACGGACAGGGCGAATGAGCAGTTCTTC.

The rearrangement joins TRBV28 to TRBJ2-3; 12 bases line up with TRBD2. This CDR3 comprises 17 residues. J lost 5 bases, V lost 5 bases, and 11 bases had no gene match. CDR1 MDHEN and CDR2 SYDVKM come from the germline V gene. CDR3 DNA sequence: TGTGCCAGCAGTCCAGTGGCTAGCGGGAGGGCCGGAGATACGCAGTATTTT. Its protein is CASSPVASGRAGDTQYF.

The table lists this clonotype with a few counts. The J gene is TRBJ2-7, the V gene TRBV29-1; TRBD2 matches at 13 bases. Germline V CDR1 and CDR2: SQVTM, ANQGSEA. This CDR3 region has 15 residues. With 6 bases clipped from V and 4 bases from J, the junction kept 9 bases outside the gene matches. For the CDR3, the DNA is TGCAGCGTCGGCGAACTAGCGGGGGGGCCTTACGAGCAGTACTTC. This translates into CSVGELAGGPYEQYF.

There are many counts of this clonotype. The chain's CDR3 is CSARFVLATQYF. In DNA, the CDR3 is TGCAGTGCTAGGTTCGTCCTAGCAACCCAGTACTTC. This chain links TRBV20-1 with TRBJ2-5; possibly TRBD2 for D (5 bases). This CDR3 contains 12 residues. CDR1 and CDR2 from the germline V gene are DFQATT and SNEGSKA (reference sequence). The V gene lost 3 bases and the J gene lost 8 bases, with 13 bases spanning the gap.

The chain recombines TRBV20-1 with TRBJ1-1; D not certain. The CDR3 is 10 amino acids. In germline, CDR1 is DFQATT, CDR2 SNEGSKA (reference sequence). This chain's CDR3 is CTTADTEAFF. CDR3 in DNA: TGCACCACAGCGGACACTGAAGCTTTCTTT.

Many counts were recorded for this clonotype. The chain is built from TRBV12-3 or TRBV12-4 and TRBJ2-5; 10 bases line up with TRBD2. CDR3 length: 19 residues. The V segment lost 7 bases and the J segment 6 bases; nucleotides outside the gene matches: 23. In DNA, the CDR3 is TGTGCCAGCACCGAAAGGGGCTTTTCGGCTAGCGGGGGAAGACAGACCCAGTACTTC. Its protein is CASTERGFSASGGRQTQYF.

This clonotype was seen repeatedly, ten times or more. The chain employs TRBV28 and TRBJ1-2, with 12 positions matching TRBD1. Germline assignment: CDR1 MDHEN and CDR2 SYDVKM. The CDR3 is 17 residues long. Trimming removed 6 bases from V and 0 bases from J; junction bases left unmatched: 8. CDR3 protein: CASSRRGQGATNYGYTF. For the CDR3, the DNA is TGTGCCAGCAGCCGGCGGGGACAGGGGGCCACTAACTATGGCTACACCTTC.

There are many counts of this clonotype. The CDR3 loop reads CASSPKMAGGTDTQYF. In DNA form, the CDR3 reads TGTGCCAGCAGCCCTAAGATGGCGGGGGGGACAGATACGCAGTATTTT. The chain couples TRBV6-1 to TRBJ2-3, with 9 bases identical to TRBD2. This CDR3 region has 16 residues. J gave up 3 bases and V 6 bases, and 10 bases lay outside the gene matches. From germline, CDR1 is MNHNS and CDR2 SASEGT.

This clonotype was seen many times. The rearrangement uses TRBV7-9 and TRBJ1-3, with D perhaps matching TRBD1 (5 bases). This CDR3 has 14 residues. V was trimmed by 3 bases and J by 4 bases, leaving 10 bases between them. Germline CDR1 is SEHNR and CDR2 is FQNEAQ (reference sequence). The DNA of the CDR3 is TGTGCCAGCAGCTTTCTGGGGACGGGAAACACCATATATTTT. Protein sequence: CASSFLGTGNTIYF.

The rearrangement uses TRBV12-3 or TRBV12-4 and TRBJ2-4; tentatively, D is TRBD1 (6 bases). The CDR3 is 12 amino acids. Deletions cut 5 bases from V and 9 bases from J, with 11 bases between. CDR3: CASSRTVGIQYF. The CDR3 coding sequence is TGTGCCAGCAGTAGGACAGTTGGCATTCAGTACTTC.

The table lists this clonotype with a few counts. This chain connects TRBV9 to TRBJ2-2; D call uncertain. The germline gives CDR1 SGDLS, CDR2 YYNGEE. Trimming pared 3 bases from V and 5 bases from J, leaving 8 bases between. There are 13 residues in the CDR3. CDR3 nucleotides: TGTGCCAGCAGCGCTAGTGGAACCGGGGAGCTGTTTTTT. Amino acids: CASSASGTGELFF.

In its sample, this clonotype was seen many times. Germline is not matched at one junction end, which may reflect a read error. The CDR3 spells CASRLAGSSYNEQFF. The CDR3 region has the DNA TGTGCCAGCAGGTTAGCGGGCAGCTCCTACAATGAGCAGTTCTTC. V gene TRBV7-9 combines with J gene TRBJ2-1; 7 bases are a match to TRBD2. The germline V gene encodes CDR1 SEHNR and CDR2 FQNEAQ (reference sequence). This CDR3 spans 15 amino acids.

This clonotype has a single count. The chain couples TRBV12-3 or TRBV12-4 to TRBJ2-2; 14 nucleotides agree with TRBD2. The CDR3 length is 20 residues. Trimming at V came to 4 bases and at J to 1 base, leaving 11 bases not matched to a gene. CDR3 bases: TGTGCCAGCAGTTATCGGACTAGCGGGGGGCAGAAGAAGAACACCGGGGAGCTGTTTTTT. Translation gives CASSYRTSGGQKKNTGELFF.

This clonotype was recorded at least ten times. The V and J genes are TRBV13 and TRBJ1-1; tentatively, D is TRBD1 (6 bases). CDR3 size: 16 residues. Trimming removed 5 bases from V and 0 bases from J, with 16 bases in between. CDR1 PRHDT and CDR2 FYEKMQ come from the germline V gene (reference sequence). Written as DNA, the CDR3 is TGTGCCAGCAGCGCGCGGACAGAGTTCATGAACACTGAAGCTTTCTTT. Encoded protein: CASSARTEFMNTEAFF.

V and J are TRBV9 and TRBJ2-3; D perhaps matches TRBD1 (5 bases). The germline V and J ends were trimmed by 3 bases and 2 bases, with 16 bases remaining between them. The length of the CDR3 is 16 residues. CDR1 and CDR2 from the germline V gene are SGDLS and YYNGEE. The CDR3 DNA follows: TGTGCCAGCAGCGAGGGGATCTCAGGTGTCACAGATACGCAGTATTTT. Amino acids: CASSEGISGVTDTQYF.

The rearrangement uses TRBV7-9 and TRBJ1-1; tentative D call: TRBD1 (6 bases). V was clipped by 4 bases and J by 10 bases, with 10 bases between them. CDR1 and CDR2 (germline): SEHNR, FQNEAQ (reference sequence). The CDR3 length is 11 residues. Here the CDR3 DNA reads TGTGCCAGCAGCTCCCAGGGGCCAGCTTTCTTT. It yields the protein CASSSQGPAFF. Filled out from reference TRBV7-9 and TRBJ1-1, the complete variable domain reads DTGVSQNPRHKITKRGQNVTFRCDPISEHNRLYWYRQTLGQGPEFLTYFQNEAQLEKSRLLSDRFSAERPKGSFSTLEIQRTEQGDSAMYLCASSSQGPAFFGQGTRLTVV.

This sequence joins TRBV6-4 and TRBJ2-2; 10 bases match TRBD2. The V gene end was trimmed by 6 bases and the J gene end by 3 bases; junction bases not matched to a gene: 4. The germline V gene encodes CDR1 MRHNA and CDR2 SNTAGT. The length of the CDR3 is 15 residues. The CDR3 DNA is TGTGCCAGCAGCCGCGGACTAGCGGACACCGGGGAGCTGTTTTTT. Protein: CASSRGLADTGELFF.

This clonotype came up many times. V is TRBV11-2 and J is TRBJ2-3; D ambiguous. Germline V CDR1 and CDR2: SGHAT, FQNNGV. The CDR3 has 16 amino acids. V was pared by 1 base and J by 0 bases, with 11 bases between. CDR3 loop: CASSLVDGLSTDTQYF. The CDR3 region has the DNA TGTGCCAGCAGCTTAGTTGACGGCCTTAGCACAGATACGCAGTATTTT.

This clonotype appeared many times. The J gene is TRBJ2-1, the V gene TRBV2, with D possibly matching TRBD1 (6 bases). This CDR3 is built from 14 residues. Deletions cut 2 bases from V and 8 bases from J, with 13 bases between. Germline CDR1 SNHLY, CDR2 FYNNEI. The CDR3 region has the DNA TGTGCCAGCAGTGAATACAGGGCTTGGGATGAGCAGTTCTTC. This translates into CASSEYRAWDEQFF.

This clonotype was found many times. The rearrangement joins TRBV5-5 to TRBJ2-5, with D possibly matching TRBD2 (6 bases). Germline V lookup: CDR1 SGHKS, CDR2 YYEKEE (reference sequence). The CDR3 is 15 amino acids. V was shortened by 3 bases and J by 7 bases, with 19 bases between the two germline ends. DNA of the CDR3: TGTGCCAGCAGCTGGGGGGAACTAGGGGTCACGACCCAGTACTTC. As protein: CASSWGELGVTTQYF.